This T cell receptor beta chain came from a study of OX40 agonist ivuxolimab in advanced cancers. Study-wide context: Patients with prior anti-PD-1, anti-PD-L1 or anti-CTLA-4 therapy were eligible; approximately 40% had some. Three patients had partial responses: one hepatocellular carcinoma, two cutaneous melanoma. Broader study findings: Antigen specificity remained undetermined for the expanded peripheral T cells. Clonal expansion was seen in CD4+ and CD8+ blood T cells by week 6 at 0.1 to 3.0 mg/kg.

Germline V lookup: CDR1 SGHTA, CDR2 FQGNSA. There are 17 residues in the CDR3. V was shortened by 5 bases and J by 4 bases, with 21 bases between the two germline ends. As concerns this clone: Its antigen is unknown.

Produced via immunoSEQ multiplex PCR; TCRdb's table is partial and in-frame only. The repertoire holds approximately 50,000 clones, with about 89% as singletons. The clonotype comes from an adult with an advanced solid tumor such as melanoma, head and neck, liver or kidney cancer. The V and J genes are TRBV7-2 and TRBJ2-1, with D hard to call. The sequences come from CD4+ or CD8+ T cells sorted from blood, collected in a trial of the OX40 agonist ivuxolimab. CDR3 sequence: CASSPPVKVAGYNEQFF. Written as DNA, the CDR3 is TGTGCCAGCAGCCCTCCCGTAAAGGTAGCTGGGTACAATGAGCAGTTCTTC.